The rows below give T cell receptor beta chains drawn from one sample of a study of blood T cell repertoires in COVID-19. Sequencing used immunoSEQ multiplex PCR; TCRdb keeps in-frame clones, though not all of them. The table lists around 340,000 clones, about 86% of them singletons. Sequencing was done on a sample of PBMCs or T cells enriched from blood (not recorded which). The receptors stem from a woman aged 35 to 49 with acute COVID-19. Both conserved end residues are part of each CDR3. Each record gives: J gene, V gene, D gene, clone size, CDR3 DNA, CDR3 protein. The D gene is left open where the match is weak. Some rows mark clone size as missing; the rest say once, few, many or name a class of expanded clone.

j_gene: TRBJ1-5
v_gene: TRBV19
d_gene: NA
abundance: NA
CDR3nt: TGTGCCAGTAGTATTTTACGGCAGGGCCTAAATCAGCCCCAGCATTTT
CDR3aa: CASSILRQGLNQPQHF

j_gene: TRBJ1-1
v_gene: TRBV19
d_gene: TRBD1
abundance: NA
CDR3nt: TGTGCCAGTAGTTACCGGGACAGGGGCCGTGAAGCTTTCTTT
CDR3aa: CASSYRDRGREAFF

j_gene: TRBJ1-6
v_gene: TRBV7-9
d_gene: NA
abundance: NA
CDR3nt: TGTGCCAGCAGCTTAGCGCCGGGAGGGGGTAATTCACCCCTCCACTTT
CDR3aa: CASSLAPGGGNSPLHF

j_gene: TRBJ2-7
v_gene: TRBV5-1
d_gene: TRBD2
abundance: once
CDR3nt: TGCGCCAGCAGCTTGAGACAGACTAGCGGATACTACGAGCAGTACTTC
CDR3aa: CASSLRQTSGYYEQYF

j_gene: TRBJ1-2
v_gene: TRBV5-6
d_gene: NA
abundance: NA
CDR3nt: TGTGCCAGCACTTTGAGGCCAACCCTCTATGGCTACACCTTC
CDR3aa: CASTLRPTLYGYTF

j_gene: TRBJ1-1
v_gene: TRBV27
d_gene: NA
abundance: NA
CDR3nt: TGTGCCAGCAGTTCTTTGACAGGTACCATGAACACTGAAGCTTTCTTT
CDR3aa: CASSSLTGTMNTEAFF

j_gene: TRBJ1-4
v_gene: TRBV9
d_gene: NA
abundance: NA
CDR3nt: TGTGCCAGCAGCGTAGAAGGAGGGAATCCTAATGAAAAACTGTTTTTT
CDR3aa: CASSVEGGNPNEKLFF

j_gene: TRBJ1-2
v_gene: TRBV19
d_gene: NA
abundance: NA
CDR3nt: TGTGCCAGTAGTACAATACAGGGCAACTATGGCTACACCTTC
CDR3aa: CASSTIQGNYGYTF

j_gene: TRBJ2-2
v_gene: TRBV10-1
d_gene: NA
abundance: NA
CDR3nt: TGCGCCACCCTAACGAGGGAACGGTCCACCGGGGAGCTGTTTTTT
CDR3aa: CATLTRERSTGELFF

j_gene: TRBJ2-7
v_gene: TRBV3-1/TRBV3-2
d_gene: NA
abundance: few
CDR3nt: TGTGCCAGCAGCCAAGATTTGGGGACTTACGAGCAGTACTTC
CDR3aa: CASSQDLGTYEQYF

j_gene: TRBJ1-2
v_gene: TRBV18
d_gene: NA
abundance: NA
CDR3nt: TGTGCCAGCTCAACAGACCAGAGTAACTATGGCTACACCTTC
CDR3aa: CASSTDQSNYGYTF

j_gene: TRBJ1-4
v_gene: TRBV28
d_gene: NA
abundance: NA
CDR3nt: TGTGCCAGCAGTTTACCCCCTGCAACTAATGAAAAACTGTTTTTT
CDR3aa: CASSLPPATNEKLFF

j_gene: TRBJ2-7
v_gene: TRBV7-2
d_gene: NA
abundance: NA
CDR3nt: TGTGCCAGCAGCTTAGGAGACAGGTCCTACGAGCAGTACTTC
CDR3aa: CASSLGDRSYEQYF

j_gene: TRBJ2-1
v_gene: TRBV7-9
d_gene: NA
abundance: NA
CDR3nt: TGTGCCAGCAGCTTAGGGCGGGACGGCTACAATGAGCAGTTCTTC
CDR3aa: CASSLGRDGYNEQFF

j_gene: TRBJ2-7
v_gene: TRBV5-1
d_gene: TRBD1
abundance: NA
CDR3nt: TGCGCCAGCAGCTCCGGGACAGGGACCTACGAGCAGTACTTC
CDR3aa: CASSSGTGTYEQYF

j_gene: TRBJ1-4
v_gene: TRBV3-1/TRBV3-2
d_gene: TRBD1
abundance: few
CDR3nt: TGTGCCAGCAGGTCGACAGGGGGTAATGAAAAACTGTTTTTT
CDR3aa: CASRSTGGNEKLFF

j_gene: TRBJ1-5
v_gene: TRBV6-1
d_gene: TRBD1
abundance: NA
CDR3nt: TGTGCCAGCAGTGTCCCCCTCCGACAGGGTGGCAATCAGCCCCAGCATTTT
CDR3aa: CASSVPLRQGGNQPQHF

j_gene: TRBJ2-7
v_gene: TRBV6-1
d_gene: TRBD1
abundance: NA
CDR3nt: TGTGCCAGCAGTGACGGGACAGTCATCTACGAGCAGTACTTC
CDR3aa: CASSDGTVIYEQYF

j_gene: TRBJ2-7
v_gene: TRBV7-9
d_gene: NA
abundance: once
CDR3nt: TGTGCCAGCAGCTTAGAAAGGACTCAAGGCGGAGCCACGTACTTC
CDR3aa: CASSLERTQGGATYF

j_gene: TRBJ2-7
v_gene: TRBV5-5
d_gene: NA
abundance: NA
CDR3nt: TGTGCCAGCAGCCCGCTCACTACACCGTACGAGCAGTACTTC
CDR3aa: CASSPLTTPYEQYF

j_gene: TRBJ2-2
v_gene: TRBV6-4
d_gene: TRBD1
abundance: few
CDR3nt: TGTGCCAGCAGCGAAACAGGGGGCTCAATCAACACCGGGGAGCTGTTTTTT
CDR3aa: CASSETGGSINTGELFF

j_gene: TRBJ1-2
v_gene: TRBV4-3
d_gene: TRBD1
abundance: NA
CDR3nt: TGCGCCAGCAGCCAAGATCTGGGACAGCGAGGCAATGGCTACACCTTC
CDR3aa: CASSQDLGQRGNGYTF

j_gene: TRBJ2-1
v_gene: TRBV5-1
d_gene: TRBD1
abundance: NA
CDR3nt: TGCGCCAGCAGCTTGACCAACAGGGGGAATGAGCAGTTCTTC
CDR3aa: CASSLTNRGNEQFF

j_gene: TRBJ1-2
v_gene: TRBV5-4
d_gene: TRBD1
abundance: NA
CDR3nt: TGTGCCAGCAGCTCCAGACAGGGCGAGGAGGCTAACTATGGCTACACCTTC
CDR3aa: CASSSRQGEEANYGYTF

j_gene: TRBJ1-2
v_gene: TRBV15
d_gene: NA
abundance: once
CDR3nt: TGTGCCACCAGCAGAGACGGCCGTACTAGCTTCTTC
CDR3aa: CATSRDGRTSFF

j_gene: TRBJ1-2
v_gene: TRBV7-8
d_gene: TRBD1
abundance: NA
CDR3nt: TGTGCCAGCAGCCCGGGGACAGCTAACTATGGCTACACCTTC
CDR3aa: CASSPGTANYGYTF

j_gene: TRBJ2-2
v_gene: TRBV6-4
d_gene: TRBD1
abundance: NA
CDR3nt: TGTGCCAGCAGTGACAGCAGGGGGCGGACCGGGGAGCTGTTTTTT
CDR3aa: CASSDSRGRTGELFF

j_gene: TRBJ2-6
v_gene: TRBV2
d_gene: TRBD1
abundance: NA
CDR3nt: TGTGCCAGCAGGTACAGGGGCTCTGGGGCCAACGTCCTGACTTTC
CDR3aa: CASRYRGSGANVLTF

j_gene: TRBJ1-6
v_gene: TRBV6-4
d_gene: TRBD1
abundance: NA
CDR3nt: TGTGCCAGCATCCCCAAGGGGGCCGACACAGGGGAGTGGAATTCACCCCTCCACTTT
CDR3aa: CASIPKGADTGEWNSPLHF

j_gene: TRBJ1-5
v_gene: TRBV19
d_gene: TRBD1
abundance: NA
CDR3nt: TGTGCCAGTAGTGACAGGGGGCGATTCGGCAATCAGCCCCAGCATTTT
CDR3aa: CASSDRGRFGNQPQHF

j_gene: TRBJ1-5
v_gene: TRBV19
d_gene: NA
abundance: NA
CDR3nt: TGTGCCAGTAGTATTGTGTCAGGAAGGATCAATCAGCCCCAGCATTTT
CDR3aa: CASSIVSGRINQPQHF

j_gene: TRBJ1-1
v_gene: TRBV5-1
d_gene: TRBD1
abundance: NA
CDR3nt: TGCGCCAGCAGCTTTAAGGGGGCCTCCACTGAAGCTTTCTTT
CDR3aa: CASSFKGASTEAFF

j_gene: TRBJ2-2
v_gene: TRBV2
d_gene: TRBD1
abundance: NA
CDR3nt: TGTGCCAGCAGTCGCTCAATACAGGGGTCCTCGAACACCGGGGAGCTGTTTTTT
CDR3aa: CASSRSIQGSSNTGELFF

j_gene: TRBJ2-7
v_gene: TRBV7-6
d_gene: NA
abundance: NA
CDR3nt: TGTGCCAGCAGCTTGGATTCTGGGCGGCAGTACTTC
CDR3aa: CASSLDSGRQYF

j_gene: TRBJ2-2
v_gene: TRBV5-4
d_gene: TRBD2
abundance: NA
CDR3nt: TGTGCCAGCAGGGAGGCTAGCGGGCTCCTCACCGGGGAGCTGTTTTTT
CDR3aa: CASREASGLLTGELFF

j_gene: TRBJ2-7
v_gene: TRBV28
d_gene: NA
abundance: once
CDR3nt: TGTGCCAGCACCCCCCGGGTGGAGCTTAACGAGCAGTACTTC
CDR3aa: CASTPRVELNEQYF

j_gene: TRBJ2-6
v_gene: TRBV10-2
d_gene: TRBD1
abundance: NA
CDR3nt: TGCGCCAGCACCCCAACGGACAGGATCTCTGGGGCCAACGTCCTGACTTTC
CDR3aa: CASTPTDRISGANVLTF

j_gene: TRBJ2-1
v_gene: TRBV12-3/TRBV12-4
d_gene: NA
abundance: NA
CDR3nt: TGTGCCAGCAGTGCAGGGGACAATGAGCAGTTCTTC
CDR3aa: CASSAGDNEQFF

j_gene: TRBJ2-7
v_gene: TRBV10-3
d_gene: NA
abundance: NA
CDR3nt: TGTGCCATCAGTGAGGCGGGGCTAGCGAGCAACGAGCAGTACTTC
CDR3aa: CAISEAGLASNEQYF

j_gene: TRBJ1-2
v_gene: TRBV10-2
d_gene: TRBD1
abundance: few
CDR3nt: TGCGCCAGCAGTAAGGGACAGGGCCGTGGCTACACCTTC
CDR3aa: CASSKGQGRGYTF

j_gene: TRBJ2-2
v_gene: TRBV6-5
d_gene: NA
abundance: once
CDR3nt: TGTGCCAGCAAGTATCGAGCGGAAAGCACCGGGGAGCTGTTTTTT
CDR3aa: CASKYRAESTGELFF

j_gene: TRBJ1-1
v_gene: TRBV3-1/TRBV3-2
d_gene: NA
abundance: NA
CDR3nt: TGTGCCAGCAGCCAAAATCCGAGAAACACTGAAGCTTTCTTT
CDR3aa: CASSQNPRNTEAFF

j_gene: TRBJ2-7
v_gene: TRBV14
d_gene: TRBD1
abundance: once
CDR3nt: TGTGCCAGCAGCCAAGGTAGGATTAAGAGGGGGCGATCCTACGAGCAGTACTTC
CDR3aa: CASSQGRIKRGRSYEQYF

j_gene: TRBJ1-1
v_gene: TRBV18
d_gene: TRBD1
abundance: NA
CDR3nt: TGTGCCAGCTCACCAAGGGGAGACAGGGAGTACACTGAAGCTTTCTTT
CDR3aa: CASSPRGDREYTEAFF

j_gene: TRBJ2-7
v_gene: TRBV2
d_gene: TRBD1
abundance: NA
CDR3nt: TGTGCCAGCACCGTAGACAGGGGCTACGAGCAGTACTTC
CDR3aa: CASTVDRGYEQYF

j_gene: TRBJ1-5
v_gene: TRBV9
d_gene: NA
abundance: NA
CDR3nt: TGTGCCAGCAGCGTTCAGGGTGGGAATCAGCCCCAGCATTTT
CDR3aa: CASSVQGGNQPQHF

j_gene: TRBJ2-1
v_gene: TRBV6-2/TRBV6-3
d_gene: TRBD1
abundance: NA
CDR3nt: TGTGCCAGCAGTTCCTTCGACAGGGACGACGAGCAGTTCTTC
CDR3aa: CASSSFDRDDEQFF

j_gene: TRBJ2-7
v_gene: TRBV19
d_gene: TRBD1
abundance: NA
CDR3nt: TGTGCCAGTAGTGCGGGGACAGGCCCCTCCTACGAGCAGTACTTC
CDR3aa: CASSAGTGPSYEQYF

j_gene: TRBJ2-7
v_gene: TRBV19
d_gene: TRBD1
abundance: NA
CDR3nt: TGTGCCAGTAGTCCGGGACAGGCATCCTACGAGCAGTACTTC
CDR3aa: CASSPGQASYEQYF

j_gene: TRBJ2-1
v_gene: TRBV24-1
d_gene: TRBD1
abundance: once
CDR3nt: TGTGCCACCAGTTCCCAGGGGGTCGAGCAGTTCTTC
CDR3aa: CATSSQGVEQFF

j_gene: TRBJ1-1
v_gene: TRBV18
d_gene: TRBD1
abundance: NA
CDR3nt: TGTGCCAGCTCACCACTTTTTGGACAGGGGTCGATGAGCACTGAAGCTTTCTTT
CDR3aa: CASSPLFGQGSMSTEAFF

j_gene: TRBJ2-5
v_gene: TRBV6-5
d_gene: NA
abundance: NA
CDR3nt: TGTGCCAGCAGGGCCGTGGGGGGGGCTCAAGAGACCCAGTACTTC
CDR3aa: CASRAVGGAQETQYF

j_gene: TRBJ1-4
v_gene: TRBV7-8
d_gene: NA
abundance: NA
CDR3nt: TGTGCCAGCAGCTTAGGGACATGGAATGAAAAACTGTTTTTT
CDR3aa: CASSLGTWNEKLFF

j_gene: TRBJ2-7
v_gene: TRBV10-3
d_gene: TRBD2
abundance: NA
CDR3nt: TGTGCCATCAGAGGGACTAGCGGGGCCCGCTCCTACGAGCAGTACTTC
CDR3aa: CAIRGTSGARSYEQYF

j_gene: TRBJ2-3
v_gene: TRBV5-1
d_gene: NA
abundance: few
CDR3nt: TGCGCCAGCAGCCAGGACAGCTTCACAGATACGCAGTATTTT
CDR3aa: CASSQDSFTDTQYF